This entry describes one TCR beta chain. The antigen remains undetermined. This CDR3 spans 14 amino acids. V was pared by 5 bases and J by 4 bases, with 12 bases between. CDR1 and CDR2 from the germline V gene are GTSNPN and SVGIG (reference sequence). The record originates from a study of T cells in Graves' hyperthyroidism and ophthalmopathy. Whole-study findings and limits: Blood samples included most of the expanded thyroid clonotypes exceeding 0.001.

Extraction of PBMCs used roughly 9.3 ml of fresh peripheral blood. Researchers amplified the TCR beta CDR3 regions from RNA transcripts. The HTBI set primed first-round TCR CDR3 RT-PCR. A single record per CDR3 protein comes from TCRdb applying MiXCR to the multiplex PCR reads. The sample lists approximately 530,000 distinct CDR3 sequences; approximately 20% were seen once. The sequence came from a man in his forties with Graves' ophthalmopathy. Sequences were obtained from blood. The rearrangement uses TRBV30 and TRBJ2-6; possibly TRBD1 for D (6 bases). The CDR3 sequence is CAWRYRAGANVLTF. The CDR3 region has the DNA TGTGCCTGGCGCTACAGGGCCGGGGCCAACGTCCTGACTTTC.